This is a list of T cell receptor beta chains from one sample in a study of blood T cell repertoires in COVID-19. Clones were read by immunoSEQ multiplex PCR, and TCRdb kept only the in-frame ones, dropping some. The sample holds over 90,000 clones, roughly 90% seen once. Sequenced input: peripheral blood. The receptors originated from a human donor in a cohort sampled during active COVID-19. Each CDR3 is given with its conserved first and last residue. A D gene is named only where the DNA matches it firmly. A row's size may be missing; if present it is once, few, many or a size class.

cdr3_nt: TGTGCCAGTCGAGGGACAGGAGTGCGGGAGCAGTACTTC
cdr3_aa: CASRGTGVREQYF
d_call: TRBD1
j_call: TRBJ2-7
v_call: TRBV19
clone_size: few

cdr3_nt: TGTGCCAGCAGTCCCCTGCCGCTATCCTCCCTTCCCTTCTATGGCTACACCTTC
cdr3_aa: CASSPLPLSSLPFYGYTF
d_call: -
j_call: TRBJ1-2
v_call: TRBV27
clone_size: -

cdr3_nt: TGTGCCAGCAGCCAAAACCCCCCGTGGGGGGGCCCTCAGCCCCAGCATTTT
cdr3_aa: CASSQNPPWGGPQPQHF
d_call: -
j_call: TRBJ1-5
v_call: TRBV3-1/TRBV3-2
clone_size: -

cdr3_nt: TGTGCCAGCAGCTGGGGACAGGGGAAGGCCAACGAGCAGTACTTC
cdr3_aa: CASSWGQGKANEQYF
d_call: TRBD1
j_call: TRBJ2-7
v_call: TRBV7-6
clone_size: -

cdr3_nt: TGTGCCAGCACCCTCCCCTCACTAGCTGTAGAGACCCAGTACTTC
cdr3_aa: CASTLPSLAVETQYF
d_call: -
j_call: TRBJ2-5
v_call: TRBV7-9
clone_size: -

cdr3_nt: TGTGCCAGCAGCTTTACAGGGAAAGACTACGAGCAGTACTTC
cdr3_aa: CASSFTGKDYEQYF
d_call: -
j_call: TRBJ2-7
v_call: TRBV11-2
clone_size: -

cdr3_nt: TGCGCCAGCACCCCAGCGTCTAGCGGCACGAGTACCCACGAGCAGTACTTC
cdr3_aa: CASTPASSGTSTHEQYF
d_call: TRBD2
j_call: TRBJ2-7
v_call: TRBV5-1
clone_size: -

cdr3_nt: TGTGCCAGCAGCCCTGGGAGCCCCTACGAGCAGTACTTC
cdr3_aa: CASSPGSPYEQYF
d_call: -
j_call: TRBJ2-7
v_call: TRBV7-3
clone_size: -

cdr3_nt: TGTGCCAGCAGTTTGGGGACAGTCGGTGAGACCCAGTACTTC
cdr3_aa: CASSLGTVGETQYF
d_call: TRBD1
j_call: TRBJ2-5
v_call: TRBV27
clone_size: -

cdr3_nt: TGTGCCATCAGTGGCCGGGGAAGGGGGGAGACCCAGTACTTC
cdr3_aa: CAISGRGRGETQYF
d_call: -
j_call: TRBJ2-5
v_call: TRBV10-3
clone_size: -

cdr3_nt: TGTGCCTGGGGGGGAGGGGGTAGCAATCAGCCCCAGCATTTT
cdr3_aa: CAWGGGGSNQPQHF
d_call: -
j_call: TRBJ1-5
v_call: TRBV30
clone_size: -

cdr3_nt: TGCGCCAGCAGCCAAGATCATCTGGACAGAACCCCGTGGGATACGCAGTATTTT
cdr3_aa: CASSQDHLDRTPWDTQYF
d_call: -
j_call: TRBJ2-3
v_call: TRBV4-1
clone_size: -

cdr3_nt: TGTGCCAGCAGTTCCCCGTATAGCAATCAGCCCCAGCATTTT
cdr3_aa: CASSSPYSNQPQHF
d_call: -
j_call: TRBJ1-5
v_call: TRBV28
clone_size: -

cdr3_nt: TGTGCCAGCAGCTTGGAAGAGACCGCGGGGGCGAATGAGCAGTTCTTC
cdr3_aa: CASSLEETAGANEQFF
d_call: -
j_call: TRBJ2-1
v_call: TRBV5-6
clone_size: -

cdr3_nt: TGCGCCAGCAGCCAAGTCACGGGACTAGCGGGAGAGGGGGCCAACAATGAGCAGTTCTTC
cdr3_aa: CASSQVTGLAGEGANNEQFF
d_call: TRBD2
j_call: TRBJ2-1
v_call: TRBV4-1
clone_size: -

cdr3_nt: TGTGCCAGCAGCTTAGTCTACAAGGGGTCAGGGAACACCGGGGAGCTGTTTTTT
cdr3_aa: CASSLVYKGSGNTGELFF
d_call: -
j_call: TRBJ2-2
v_call: TRBV7-2
clone_size: -

cdr3_nt: TGTGCCAGCAGCCCGAAGGACAGGGTGGTTCTTTCTGGGGCCAACGTCCTGACTTTC
cdr3_aa: CASSPKDRVVLSGANVLTF
d_call: TRBD1
j_call: TRBJ2-6
v_call: TRBV11-2
clone_size: -

cdr3_nt: TGTGCCAGCAGCTCGGGACAGGGGGCATCCTACGAGCAGTACTTC
cdr3_aa: CASSSGQGASYEQYF
d_call: TRBD1
j_call: TRBJ2-7
v_call: TRBV5-5
clone_size: -

cdr3_nt: TGTGCCACCAGTGACCACAGGCGTATCCAAGAGACCCAGTACTTC
cdr3_aa: CATSDHRRIQETQYF
d_call: -
j_call: TRBJ2-5
v_call: TRBV24-1
clone_size: -

cdr3_nt: TGTGCCAGCAGCTTAGTACAGGGGGCCCGCGGGGAGCTGTTTTTT
cdr3_aa: CASSLVQGARGELFF
d_call: TRBD1
j_call: TRBJ2-2
v_call: TRBV11-2
clone_size: -

cdr3_nt: TGTGCCAGCAGCTTACAGGGTTCGCTCGGTTATGGCTACACCTTC
cdr3_aa: CASSLQGSLGYGYTF
d_call: -
j_call: TRBJ1-2
v_call: TRBV7-8
clone_size: few

cdr3_nt: TGTGCCAGCAGCGTAGGTAGCGGGAGGGCCGGGAACGAGCAGTACTTC
cdr3_aa: CASSVGSGRAGNEQYF
d_call: TRBD2
j_call: TRBJ2-7
v_call: TRBV9
clone_size: -

cdr3_nt: TGTGCCAGCAGCCCTCTGACAGGGGAGGGTGGAAACACCATATATTTT
cdr3_aa: CASSPLTGEGGNTIYF
d_call: TRBD1
j_call: TRBJ1-3
v_call: TRBV4-2
clone_size: -

cdr3_nt: TGTGCCAGCAGTTACCTTCCGGGAACTAATGAAAAACTGTTTTTT
cdr3_aa: CASSYLPGTNEKLFF
d_call: -
j_call: TRBJ1-4
v_call: TRBV6-6
clone_size: -

cdr3_nt: TGTGCCAGTAGTCGTCGGAGTGGATGGGAGACCCAGTACTTC
cdr3_aa: CASSRRSGWETQYF
d_call: -
j_call: TRBJ2-5
v_call: TRBV19
clone_size: -

cdr3_nt: TGTGCCAGCATGCAAAAAAGGGAGGTCGGAACCGGGGAGCTGTTTTTT
cdr3_aa: CASMQKREVGTGELFF
d_call: -
j_call: TRBJ2-2
v_call: TRBV7-8
clone_size: -

cdr3_nt: TGTGCCAGCAGTCCCCGACAGGGGGTCTGGTACGAGCAGTACTTC
cdr3_aa: CASSPRQGVWYEQYF
d_call: TRBD1
j_call: TRBJ2-7
v_call: TRBV7-8
clone_size: few

cdr3_nt: TGTGCCAGCAGTAACTATATAGGTGAGCAGTTCTTC
cdr3_aa: CASSNYIGEQFF
d_call: -
j_call: TRBJ2-1
v_call: TRBV25-1
clone_size: -

cdr3_nt: TGTGCCAGCAGCTCGCAGCGGGGGAGCTCCTACAATGAGCAGTTCTTC
cdr3_aa: CASSSQRGSSYNEQFF
d_call: TRBD2
j_call: TRBJ2-1
v_call: TRBV7-6
clone_size: -

cdr3_nt: TGTGCCAGCAGCTTAGAGGAGGAGACCCAGTACTTC
cdr3_aa: CASSLEEETQYF
d_call: -
j_call: TRBJ2-5
v_call: TRBV7-9
clone_size: -

cdr3_nt: TGTGCCTGGAGTGCCGGGGATGAAAAACTGTTTTTT
cdr3_aa: CAWSAGDEKLFF
d_call: -
j_call: TRBJ1-4
v_call: TRBV30
clone_size: -

cdr3_nt: TGTGCCAGCAAGGGGACAGGGGCAGTCTACGAGCAGTACTTC
cdr3_aa: CASKGTGAVYEQYF
d_call: TRBD1
j_call: TRBJ2-7
v_call: TRBV28
clone_size: once

cdr3_nt: TGTGCCAGCAGTGTGGACAGAGGGCCTATGAATGGGAAACTGTTTTTT
cdr3_aa: CASSVDRGPMNGKLFF
d_call: -
j_call: TRBJ1-4
v_call: TRBV2
clone_size: -

cdr3_nt: TGCGCCAGCAGCCAGGACAGGGGAGGTGAAAAACTGTTTTTT
cdr3_aa: CASSQDRGGEKLFF
d_call: TRBD1
j_call: TRBJ1-4
v_call: TRBV4-1
clone_size: few

cdr3_nt: TGTGCCAGCAGTCCCCGACTAGCTTTTCGCGAGACCCAGTACTTC
cdr3_aa: CASSPRLAFRETQYF
d_call: TRBD2
j_call: TRBJ2-5
v_call: TRBV6-5
clone_size: -

cdr3_nt: TGTGCCACCCGGCGACAGGATTTGAACACCGGGGAGCTGTTTTTT
cdr3_aa: CATRRQDLNTGELFF
d_call: -
j_call: TRBJ2-2
v_call: TRBV19
clone_size: -

cdr3_nt: TGTGCCAGCAGCCCCCAGTATACCGGGGAGCTGTTTTTT
cdr3_aa: CASSPQYTGELFF
d_call: -
j_call: TRBJ2-2
v_call: TRBV9
clone_size: -

cdr3_nt: TGTGCCAGCAGCCCCCGGGACACCGCCAATGAGCAGTTCTTC
cdr3_aa: CASSPRDTANEQFF
d_call: -
j_call: TRBJ2-1
v_call: TRBV5-4
clone_size: -

cdr3_nt: TGTGCCAGCAGCACGACAGGGACGGGCGAGCAGTACTTC
cdr3_aa: CASSTTGTGEQYF
d_call: TRBD1
j_call: TRBJ2-7
v_call: TRBV4-2
clone_size: once

cdr3_nt: TGTGCTAGCAGCCCCGGACAGACCTACGAGCAGTACTTC
cdr3_aa: CASSPGQTYEQYF
d_call: -
j_call: TRBJ2-7
v_call: TRBV7-7
clone_size: -

cdr3_nt: TGTGCCAGCAGTTACCCAGGGGGGCAGTTATCAGATACGCAGTATTTT
cdr3_aa: CASSYPGGQLSDTQYF
d_call: -
j_call: TRBJ2-3
v_call: TRBV6-5
clone_size: -

cdr3_nt: TGTGCCAGCAGCCAAGACCTAACTAGCGGGAGTTGGGGGCGGTATTTT
cdr3_aa: CASSQDLTSGSWGRYF
d_call: TRBD2
j_call: TRBJ2-3
v_call: TRBV3-1/TRBV3-2
clone_size: -

cdr3_nt: TGTGCCAGCAGCTTAAATGCAGGGGAAGGGCTTGAGCAGTTCTTC
cdr3_aa: CASSLNAGEGLEQFF
d_call: -
j_call: TRBJ2-1
v_call: TRBV7-2
clone_size: -

cdr3_nt: TGTGCCAGCAGTCCGGGCCTCGGACAGGACAACACTGAAGCTTTCTTT
cdr3_aa: CASSPGLGQDNTEAFF
d_call: TRBD1
j_call: TRBJ1-1
v_call: TRBV27
clone_size: -

cdr3_nt: TGTGCCAGCAGTGACTTAGGTATGGGGCCCGGAGCTTATAATTCACCCCTCCACTTT
cdr3_aa: CASSDLGMGPGAYNSPLHF
d_call: -
j_call: TRBJ1-6
v_call: TRBV2
clone_size: -

cdr3_nt: TGTGCCAGCAGCCGACAGGGAACGTACGAGCAGTACTTC
cdr3_aa: CASSRQGTYEQYF
d_call: TRBD1
j_call: TRBJ2-7
v_call: TRBV3-1/TRBV3-2
clone_size: -

cdr3_nt: TGTGCCAGCAGTGAAATGTCCCAGGGGTCCTACGAGCAGTACTTC
cdr3_aa: CASSEMSQGSYEQYF
d_call: -
j_call: TRBJ2-7
v_call: TRBV25-1
clone_size: -